This T cell receptor (beta chain) emerged from a study of blood T cell repertoires in COVID-19. Whole-study context: The origin of the acute and convalescent COVID-19 samples was the United States, Italy and Spain. The analysed material was cDNA or gDNA that came from T cells, B-cell-depleted T cells, or PBMCs.

Under the authors' procedure: Reference gene primer amplification gave estimated nucleated cell counts. TCRdb keeps only in-frame clones here, not all; method: immunoSEQ multiplex PCR. The V and J calls and clone size come from that table; D and trimming were worked out from the DNA. The sample includes about 130,000 clones, 70% to 80% of them seen just once. This clone was counted between two and nine times. The TCR comes from a human donor in a cohort sampled during active COVID-19. The source material was peripheral blood.

DNA for the CDR3: TGTGCCAGCAGCTTGGATGGCAGATCCTACGAGCAGTACTTC. It codes for CASSLDGRSYEQYF. This chain links TRBV5-4 with TRBJ2-7; no clear D. CDR1 is SGHNT and CDR2 is YYREEE in the germline V gene (reference sequence). V was shortened by 0 bases and J by 1 base, with 8 bases between the two germline ends. This CDR3 is 14 amino acids long.